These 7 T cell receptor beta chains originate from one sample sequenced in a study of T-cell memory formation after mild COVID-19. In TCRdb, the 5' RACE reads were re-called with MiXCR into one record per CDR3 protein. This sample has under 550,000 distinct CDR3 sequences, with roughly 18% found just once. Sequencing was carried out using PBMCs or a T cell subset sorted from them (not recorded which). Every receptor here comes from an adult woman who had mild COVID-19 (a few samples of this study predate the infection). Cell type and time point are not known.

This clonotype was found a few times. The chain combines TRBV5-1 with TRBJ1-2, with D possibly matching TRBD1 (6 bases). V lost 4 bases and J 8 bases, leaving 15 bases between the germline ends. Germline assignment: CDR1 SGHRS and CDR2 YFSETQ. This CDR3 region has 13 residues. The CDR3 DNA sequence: TGCGCCAGCAGCCCGGAAGGGGGAATCGGCTACACCTTC. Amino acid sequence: CASSPEGGIGYTF.

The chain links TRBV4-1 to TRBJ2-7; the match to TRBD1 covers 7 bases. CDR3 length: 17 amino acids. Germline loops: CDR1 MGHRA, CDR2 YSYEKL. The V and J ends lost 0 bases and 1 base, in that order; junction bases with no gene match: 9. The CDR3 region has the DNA TGCGCCAGCAGCCAAGATGGCGCCCGACAGGGATCCTACGAGCAGTACTTC. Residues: CASSQDGARQGSYEQYF.

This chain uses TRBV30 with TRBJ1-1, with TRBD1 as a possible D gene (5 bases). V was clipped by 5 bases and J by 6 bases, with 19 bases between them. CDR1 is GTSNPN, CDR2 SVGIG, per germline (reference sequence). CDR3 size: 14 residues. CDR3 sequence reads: CAWQSGPVQAEAFF. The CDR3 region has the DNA TGTGCCTGGCAATCCGGGCCAGTACAGGCTGAAGCTTTCTTT.

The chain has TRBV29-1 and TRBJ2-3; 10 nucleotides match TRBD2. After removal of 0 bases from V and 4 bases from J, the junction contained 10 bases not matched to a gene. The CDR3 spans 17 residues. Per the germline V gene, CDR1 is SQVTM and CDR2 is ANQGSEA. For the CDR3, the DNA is TGCAGCGTTGAAGATCTTGGCGAGCGGGGGGGCCCAGATACGCAGTATTTT. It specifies CSVEDLGERGGPDTQYF.

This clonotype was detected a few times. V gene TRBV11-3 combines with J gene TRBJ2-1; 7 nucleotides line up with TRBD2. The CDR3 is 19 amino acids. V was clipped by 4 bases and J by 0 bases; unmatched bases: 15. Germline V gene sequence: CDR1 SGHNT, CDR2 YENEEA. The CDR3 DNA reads TGTGCCAGCAGCTCGGGGTGGCTAGCGGTTCCCAACTCCTACAATGAGCAGTTCTTC. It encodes CASSSGWLAVPNSYNEQFF.

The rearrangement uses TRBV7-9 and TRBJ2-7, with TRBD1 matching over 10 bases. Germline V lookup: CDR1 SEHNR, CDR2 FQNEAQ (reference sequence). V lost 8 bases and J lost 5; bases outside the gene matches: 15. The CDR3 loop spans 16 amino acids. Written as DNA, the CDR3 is TGTGCCAGCGTCTCCCGCCCGGGACAGGGGACCCACGAGCAGTACTTC. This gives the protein CASVSRPGQGTHEQYF.

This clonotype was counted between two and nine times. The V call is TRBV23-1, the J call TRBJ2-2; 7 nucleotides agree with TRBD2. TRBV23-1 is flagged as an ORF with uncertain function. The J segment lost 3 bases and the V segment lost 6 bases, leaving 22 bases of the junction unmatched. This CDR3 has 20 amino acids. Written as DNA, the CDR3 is TGCGCCAGCAGCACGTCGGGCCTCTTGTGCGGGAGTAAGGACACCGGGGAGCTGTTTTTT. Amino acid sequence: CASSTSGLLCGSKDTGELFF.